These 21 T cell receptor beta chains share one sample of origin, sequenced in a study of T cell responses to AZD1222 COVID-19 vaccine (dated by TCRdb to 2020 to 2022). The library was prepared using the immunoSEQ multiplex PCR assay. The source is immuneACCESS, and TCRdb retained only in-frame sequences with V and J called. Part of the clones is not carried over; for the studies checked, unresolved V genes explain less than half of this, and the remainder is unexplained. This sample has about 120,000 clones in its table, and less than 95% of those were observed once. Together, the top ten hold 4% to 5.5% of the sample. According to the study, the label for this sample's time point signals: baseline before first vaccination. The treatment or condition label on this specimen signifies: meningococcal conjugate vaccine given as trial control. The sample here was peripheral blood, taken on day 0 of MenACWY control vaccination. These receptors all come from an adult in good health.

This clone was observed a handful of times. The chain combines TRBV10-1 with TRBJ2-7; 10 positions agree with TRBD2. J lost 2 bases, V lost 6 bases, and 10 bases had no gene match. The CDR3 consists of 16 residues. The V gene's germline CDR1 is WNHNN and CDR2 SYGVQD (reference sequence). For the CDR3, the DNA is TGCGCCAGCAGGGCCGGAGGGACTAGCGAGCCCTACGAGCAGTACTTC. Protein: CASRAGGTSEPYEQYF.

The J gene is TRBJ1-6, the V gene TRBV6-5, with D perhaps TRBD1 (5 bases). This CDR3 is built from 14 residues. The germline gives CDR1 MNHEY, CDR2 SVGAGI. With 4 bases removed from V and 10 bases from J, the gap between germline ends came to 14 bases. CDR3 protein: CASSWAGKPSPLHF. The CDR3 nucleotides read TGTGCCAGCAGTTGGGCAGGGAAACCATCACCCCTCCACTTT.

The gene calls are TRBV20-1 and TRBJ1-2; D perhaps matches TRBD1 (5 bases). V was cut by 5 bases and J by 6 bases, with 10 bases left in between. CDR1 and CDR2 (germline): DFQATT, SNEGSKA (reference sequence). The CDR3 spans 11 residues. In DNA, the CDR3 is TGCAGTGCTCGTTTGACAGATGGCTACACCTTC. It encodes CSARLTDGYTF.

This chain connects TRBV12-3 or TRBV12-4 to TRBJ2-7; D perhaps matches TRBD1 (6 bases). The V gene lost 9 bases and the J gene lost 3 bases, with 15 bases spanning the gap. The CDR3 sequence is 13 residues long. The CDR3 coding sequence is TGTGCCAGAAATATTCAGGGACACTACGAGCAGTACTTC. Amino acids: CARNIQGHYEQYF.

The rearrangement uses TRBV27 and TRBJ2-1, with TRBD2 matching 13 bases. J gave up 7 bases and V 7 bases, and 4 bases lay outside the gene matches. Germline V lookup: CDR1 MNHEY, CDR2 SMNVEV (reference sequence). The CDR3 covers 14 residues. For the CDR3, the DNA is TGTGCCAGCAATCCGGGACTAGCGGGGAATGAGCAGTTCTTC. Its protein is CASNPGLAGNEQFF.

This chain links TRBV5-6 with TRBJ1-3; the D gene is possibly TRBD1 (5 bases). Trimming left V 2 bases short and J 0 bases short, with 9 bases between. The CDR3 spans 15 residues. In germline, CDR1 is SGHDT, CDR2 YYEEEE. CDR3 sequence (DNA): TGTGCCAGCAGCTTCCGGGGCACCTCTGGAAACACCATATATTTT. Translating gives CASSFRGTSGNTIYF.

The gene calls are TRBV4-3 and TRBJ1-1, with D unresolved. V lost 2 bases, J lost 1 base, and 5 bases lay in between. The germline gives CDR1 LGHNA, CDR2 YSLEER. This CDR3 is built from 13 residues. For the CDR3, the DNA is TGCGCCAGCAGCCAAACGGGGAACACTGAAGCTTTCTTT. Translated: CASSQTGNTEAFF.

This CDR3 is CASSPAQRGNNEQFF. Written as DNA, the CDR3 is TGTGCCAGCAGTCCCGCCCAGCGGGGAAACAATGAGCAGTTCTTC. The rearrangement uses TRBV6-2 or TRBV6-3 and TRBJ2-1; 7 nucleotides match TRBD2. CDR1 MNHEY and CDR2 SVGEGT come from the germline V gene. The CDR3 spans 15 residues. The ends lost 5 bases at V and 5 bases at J; junction bases unmatched: 9.

The gene calls are TRBV29-1 and TRBJ1-2; D possibly corresponds to TRBD1 (6 bases). There are 12 residues in the CDR3. Trimming removed 4 bases at V and 8 bases at J, with 14 bases between. Germline V gene lookup returns CDR1 SQVTM and CDR2 ANQGSEA. The CDR3: CSVGWGAEGYTF. CDR3 DNA sequence: TGCAGCGTTGGTTGGGGGGCTGAGGGCTACACCTTC. Together with reference TRBV29-1 and TRBJ1-2, the CDR3 gives the full variable domain: SAVISQKPSRDICQRGTSLTIQCQVDSQVTMMFWYRQQPGQSLTLIATANQGSEATYESGFVIDKFPISRPNLTFSTLTVSNMSPEDSSIYLCSVGWGAEGYTFGSGTRLTVV.

The gene calls are TRBV19 and TRBJ2-4; D is perhaps TRBD1 or TRBD2 (6 bases each). Trimming cost V 3 bases and J 11 bases, with 11 bases left between them. Germline values: CDR1 LNHDA, CDR2 SQIVND (reference sequence). The CDR3 sequence is 12 residues long. CDR3 DNA: TGTGCCAGTAGTATGGGGGGACATTTTCAGTACTTC. Translating it yields CASSMGGHFQYF.

The chain uses TRBV29-1 and TRBJ1-1, with TRBD1 identical over 8 bases. Trimming at V came to 2 bases and at J to 7 bases, leaving 3 bases not matched to a gene. The CDR3 spans 12 residues. Germline V gene lookup returns CDR1 SQVTM and CDR2 ANQGSEA. The CDR3 DNA sequence: TGCAGCGTTGAACCCAGGGGGCTTGAAGCTTTCTTT. It yields the protein CSVEPRGLEAFF.

The chain combines TRBV9 with TRBJ2-3, with 14 nucleotides matching TRBD2. CDR3 size: 20 residues. Germline trimming cut 1 base from V and 4 bases from J; bases unmatched to any gene: 14. The germline gives CDR1 SGDLS, CDR2 YYNGEE. As DNA, the CDR3 is TGTGCCAGCAGCGTATCATTAAGGGGTTGGACTAGCGGGAGGCCAGATACGCAGTATTTT. It translates to CASSVSLRGWTSGRPDTQYF.

This rearrangement joins TRBV29-1 to TRBJ2-7, with TRBD1 matching over 7 bases. The V gene's germline CDR1 is SQVTM and CDR2 ANQGSEA. This CDR3 has 13 residues. The ends lost 6 bases at V and 2 bases at J; junction bases unmatched: 7. CDR3 residues: CSVLPGQTYEQYF. The CDR3 region has the DNA TGCAGCGTACTTCCGGGACAGACCTACGAGCAGTACTTC.

The CDR3 is CASSQEPARSTDTQYF. CDR3 nucleotide sequence: TGTGCCAGCAGCCAAGAACCAGCGAGGAGCACAGATACGCAGTATTTT. This sequence joins TRBV4-2 and TRBJ2-3; D uncertain. Germline CDR1 is LGHNA and CDR2 is YNFKEQ. Trimming took off 0 bases at V and 0 bases at J, with 10 bases between the two ends. The CDR3 sequence is 16 residues long.

This clone has a count of ten or more. The sample contains more than one DNA sequence encoding this CDR3. This chain connects TRBV7-9 to TRBJ2-7; 7 bases line up with TRBD1. The CDR3 runs to 14 residues. Trimming removed 5 bases from V and 5 bases from J; junction bases left unmatched: 9. Germline V gene sequence: CDR1 SEHNR, CDR2 FQNEAQ (reference sequence). Written as DNA, the CDR3 is TGTGCCAGCAGCCCGGGCGACAGGGTCCACGAGCAGTACTTC. Protein product: CASSPGDRVHEQYF.

This chain connects TRBV27 to TRBJ1-1; no clear D. Looked up from germline, CDR1 is MNHEY and CDR2 is SMNVEV (reference sequence). The CDR3 totals 15 residues. V shed 2 bases and J shed 0 bases, with 10 bases lying between them. CDR3 DNA sequence: TGTGCCAGCAGTTTAAGCGGCCTGATGAACACTGAAGCTTTCTTT. Protein: CASSLSGLMNTEAFF.

V usage is TRBV10-2 and J usage is TRBJ2-3; D is undetermined. Germline CDR1 and CDR2: WSHSY and SAAADI. Between the trimmed V and J ends, which lost 7 bases and 3 bases, there was a span of 11 bases. This CDR3 has 13 amino acids. The CDR3 DNA reads as TGCGCCAGCACGCCGCCCTTAACAGATACGCAGTATTTT. Its protein product is CASTPPLTDTQYF.

This clone was recorded only once. The rearrangement uses TRBV7-9 and TRBJ1-6, with 9 bases aligning to TRBD1. Germline CDR1 reads SEHNR; CDR2 reads FQNEAQ (reference sequence). The length of the CDR3 is 13 residues. V shed 9 bases, J shed 6 bases, and the junction held 3 bases outside the gene matches. CDR3 residues: CARGTGRNSPLHF. For the CDR3, the DNA is TGTGCCAGGGGGACAGGGCGTAATTCACCCCTCCACTTT.

This clone was seen a few times. The chain uses TRBV7-2 and TRBJ1-2, with 8 bases fitting TRBD1. The CDR3 runs 14 residues. Germline V lookup: CDR1 SGHTA, CDR2 FQGNSA. V gave up 1 base and J gave up 2 bases; unmatched junction bases: 0. CDR3 in amino acids: CASSLGQGNYGYTF. The CDR3, as DNA: TGTGCCAGCAGCTTAGGACAGGGGAACTATGGCTACACCTTC.

The V and J genes are TRBV24-1 and TRBJ1-5; 9 positions agree with TRBD1. This CDR3 has 16 residues. Germline CDR1 and CDR2: KGHDR and SFDVKD. With 5 bases clipped from V and 0 bases from J, the junction kept 4 bases outside the gene matches. The CDR3 spells CATSGRQGDSNQPQHF. The CDR3 region has the DNA TGTGCCACCAGTGGACGACAGGGGGATAGCAATCAGCCCCAGCATTTT.

This chain joins TRBV5-5 and TRBJ1-1, with D tentatively TRBD1 (5 bases). Germline CDR1 SGHKS, CDR2 YYEKEE (reference sequence). Trimming shortened V by 4 bases and J by 2 bases, and 18 bases separated the two germline ends. The CDR3 spans 16 residues. The chain's CDR3 is CASSHYRGQVNTEAFF. The CDR3 DNA reads as TGTGCCAGCAGCCATTACCGAGGACAAGTAAACACTGAAGCTTTCTTT.